This T cell receptor beta chain was retrieved from a study of T-cell reconstitution after alpha-beta-depleted transplantation in children. The germline V gene encodes CDR1 SGHDT and CDR2 YYEEEE. The length of the CDR3 is 15 residues. The V and J ends lost 4 bases and 5 bases respectively, with 18 bases between them. This clonotype was recorded at least ten times. Unique molecular identifiers were incorporated during preparation of the TCRbeta library. MiXCR was run by TCRdb on the PCR reads, yielding one entry per CDR3 protein. The sample lists about 640,000 distinct CDR3 sequences; approximately 15% were seen once.

This material consisted of PBMCs from the stem cell graft donor, taken from the stem cell graft. The chain uses TRBV5-6 and TRBJ1-1, with a possible D match to TRBD1 (5 bases). The source is a human donor who donated a stem cell graft to a child with acute myeloid leukemia. The CDR3 nucleotides are TGTGCCAGCAGCCGTGACGGGGAGGGGTGGACTGAAGCTTTCTTT. Protein sequence: CASSRDGEGWTEAFF.